The clone carrying this T cell receptor (beta chain) occurred a few times. The CDR3 runs 17 residues. V lost 8 bases to trimming and J lost 4 bases; unmatched junction nucleotides: 16. This entry belongs to a study of identical twins. One entry per CDR3 protein results from TCRdb running MiXCR on the 5' RACE reads. The sample includes around 1.7 million distinct CDR3 sequences, about 31% of them seen just once. The V call is TRBV12-3 or TRBV12-4, the J call TRBJ2-3, with 9 bases matching TRBD2. The clonotype comes from a newborn girl in good health. Source material: cord blood. As DNA, the CDR3 is TGTGCCAGCTCCCCCCCGGAAGCGGGAGGAATAGCAGATACGCAGTATTTT. It yields the protein CASSPPEAGGIADTQYF.